These T cell receptor beta chains were read from a single sample in a study of shared clonotypes between healthy human individuals. Data came from immunoSEQ multiplex PCR; TCRdb stores just in-frame clones and leaves some out. Counted here are about 330,000 clones, roughly 70% occurring once; the ten biggest clones make up over 9%. What was sequenced was memory CD4+ T cells sorted from blood. The receptors come from a man aged 25-45 years in good health. The CDR3 runs from the conserved cysteine through the conserved F or W. D genes are given only for firm matches. The size entry is marked missing in some rows and otherwise reads once, few, many or a size class.

NA NA TRBJ2-1 TRBV9 CASSVARGIGNEQFF TGTGCCAGCAGCGTAGCTCGCGGGATCGGCAATGAGCAGTTCTTC
NA NA TRBJ1-1 TRBV19 CASSTGRRITEAFF TGTGCCAGTAGTACGGGCCGCAGGATAACTGAAGCTTTCTTT
many NA TRBJ2-5 TRBV29-1 CSVEVNRQETQYF TGCAGCGTTGAAGTAAACAGACAAGAGACCCAGTACTTC
NA NA TRBJ2-2 TRBV6-5 CASRGGITGELFF TGTGCCAGCAGAGGTGGTATTACCGGGGAGCTGTTTTTT
NA NA TRBJ1-2 TRBV18 CASAERQDLEDGYTF TGTGCCAGCGCTGAAAGACAGGATTTAGAGGATGGCTACACCTTC
NA NA TRBJ2-7 TRBV19 CASSSSQGLIYEQYF TGTGCCAGTAGTAGTTCACAGGGTTTAATCTACGAGCAGTACTTC
NA NA TRBJ1-1 TRBV7-2 CASSLAQNTEAFF TGTGCCAGCAGCTTAGCGCAGAACACTGAAGCTTTCTTT
few NA TRBJ2-1 TRBV5-1 CASSLRPSSYNEQFF TGCGCCAGCAGCTTGAGACCGAGCTCCTACAATGAGCAGTTCTTC
NA TRBD2 TRBJ2-7 TRBV5-4 CASSHVRNSGNFYEQYF TGTGCTAGCAGTCACGTTAGAAATAGCGGGAATTTCTACGAGCAGTACTTC
NA TRBD1 TRBJ2-7 TRBV6-1 CASSEGLLGQGDYEQYF TGTGCCAGCAGTGAAGGGTTACTTGGACAGGGAGACTACGAGCAGTACTTC
NA NA TRBJ2-3 TRBV4-3 CASSHGLQGTDTQYF TGCGCCAGCAGCCACGGACTCCAAGGCACAGATACGCAGTATTTT
medium-sized NA TRBJ1-2 TRBV9 CASSPDGRVLYGYTF TGTGCCAGCAGCCCAGACGGCAGAGTACTATATGGCTACACCTTC
NA TRBD1 TRBJ2-5 TRBV6-5 CASTPTGRETQYF TGTGCCAGCACTCCGACAGGGAGAGAGACCCAGTACTTC
NA TRBD1 TRBJ2-1 TRBV6-1 CASLDRGYIDEQFF TGTGCCAGCTTGGACAGGGGGTATATCGATGAGCAGTTCTTC
NA NA TRBJ2-5 TRBV7-9 CASSLVAETQYF TGTGCCAGCAGCTTAGTAGCGGAGACCCAGTACTTC
few NA TRBJ1-5 TRBV28 CASSFGGLGDQPQHF TGTGCCAGCAGTTTTGGGGGGCTTGGGGATCAGCCCCAGCATTTT
few TRBD2 TRBJ2-2 TRBV10-1 CASSEQVAGAGELFF TGCGCCAGCAGTGAGCAAGTAGCGGGTGCCGGGGAGCTGTTTTTT
NA NA TRBJ1-2 TRBV6-5 CASLNAGGSYGYTF TGTGCCAGCCTCAACGCGGGGGGATCCTATGGCTACACCTTC
NA TRBD2 TRBJ2-4 TRBV27 CASSLLRAGGDIQYF TGTGCCAGCAGTTTATTGCGGGCTGGGGGGGACATTCAGTACTTC
NA TRBD2 TRBJ2-1 TRBV5-4 CASSSGLVGEQFF TGTGCCAGCAGCTCGGGACTAGTTGGTGAGCAGTTCTTC
NA TRBD2 TRBJ2-1 TRBV19 CASSIGVRLAGDNEQFF TGTGCCAGTAGTATCGGGGTGCGGCTAGCGGGGGACAATGAGCAGTTCTTC
NA NA TRBJ1-2 TRBV6-1 CASSENIGTRGSYGYTF TGTGCCAGCAGTGAGAATATCGGGACTCGAGGGAGCTATGGCTACACCTTC
few TRBD1 TRBJ1-4 TRBV28 CASSSAGTGYNEKLFF TGTGCCAGCTCCTCAGCCGGGACAGGTTATAATGAAAAACTGTTTTTT
NA NA TRBJ2-1 TRBV9 CASSVLYEQFF TGTGCCAGCAGCGTACTCTATGAGCAGTTCTTC
NA NA TRBJ2-7 TRBV5-6 CASSLQRLHEQYF TGTGCCAGCAGCTTGCAACGTCTTCACGAGCAGTACTTC
NA TRBD2 TRBJ2-1 TRBV5-1 CASGFGLAGGYNEQFF TGCGCCAGCGGGTTTGGACTAGCGGGGGGGTACAATGAGCAGTTCTTC
NA NA TRBJ1-5 TRBV2 CASTRARDQPQHF TGTGCCAGCACTAGGGCGAGGGACCAGCCCCAGCATTTT
NA NA TRBJ2-7 TRBV10-3 CAISGSGFYEQYF TGTGCCATCAGTGGTTCAGGGTTTTACGAGCAGTACTTC
once NA TRBJ1-5 TRBV11-2 CASSLDPGGNQPQHF TGTGCCAGCAGCTTAGATCCAGGGGGCAATCAGCCCCAGCATTTT
NA TRBD2 TRBJ2-5 TRBV10-3 CAINVGAGGPETQYF TGTGCCATAAACGTCGGGGCGGGAGGTCCAGAGACCCAGTACTTC
few NA TRBJ1-4 TRBV18 CASSPYRDSEKLFF TGTGCCAGCTCACCCTACAGGGATTCGGAAAAACTGTTTTTT
NA NA TRBJ1-1 TRBV18 CASSPLGGLTEAFF TGTGCCAGCTCACCACTGGGGGGTCTCACTGAAGCTTTCTTT
once TRBD1 TRBJ1-4 TRBV10-3 CAISESQGAPEKLFF TGTGCCATCAGTGAGTCGCAGGGGGCGCCCGAAAAACTGTTTTTT
NA NA TRBJ2-3 TRBV27 CASSSASWNTDTQYF TGTGCCAGCAGTTCCGCAAGCTGGAATACAGATACGCAGTATTTT
NA TRBD2 TRBJ2-1 TRBV6-1 CASRPGTSFNEQFF TGTGCCAGCAGGCCTGGGACTAGCTTCAATGAGCAGTTCTTC
NA NA TRBJ2-3 TRBV5-4 CASSFPGLHTDTQYF TGTGCCAGCAGCTTCCCGGGGCTTCATACAGATACGCAGTATTTT
NA NA TRBJ2-1 TRBV20-1 CSAGGDPEQFF TGCAGTGCCGGCGGGGACCCTGAGCAGTTCTTC
NA TRBD1 TRBJ2-7 TRBV19 CASSIPGTGREQYF TGTGCCAGTAGTATTCCAGGGACAGGCCGCGAGCAGTACTTC
few NA TRBJ2-7 TRBV4-1 CASSQDILQRMYF TGCGCCAGCAGCCAAGATATACTCCAGCGGATGTACTTC
NA NA TRBJ1-1 TRBV9 CASAPVGWTNTEAFF TGTGCCAGCGCCCCCGTCGGATGGACGAACACTGAAGCTTTCTTT
NA TRBD1 TRBJ2-2 TRBV28 CASSIQSGTGVHYTGELFF TGTGCCAGCAGTATACAGTCCGGGACAGGGGTCCACTACACCGGGGAGCTGTTTTTT
NA NA TRBJ1-2 TRBV2 CASSEVGGRGYTF TGTGCCAGCAGTGAAGTAGGGGGGCGCGGCTACACCTTC
NA TRBD2 TRBJ2-1 TRBV5-1 CASSSGLAGLNEQFF TGCGCCAGCAGCTCGGGACTAGCGGGGCTCAATGAGCAGTTCTTC